The clone carrying this T cell receptor beta chain was observed many times. Antigen unknown. Trimming took 8 bases from V and 6 from J, leaving 23 bases between them. The CDR3 contains 14 residues. Germline-derived CDR1 and CDR2 are GTSNPN and SVGIG (reference sequence). MiXCR, run by TCRdb on the multiplex PCR reads, gives a single entry per CDR3 protein. The sample lists 20,000 to 30,000 distinct CDR3 sequences; around 23% were seen once. The entry originates in a study of breast tumors, draining lymph nodes, adjacent tissues. Study findings and constraints: Tumor T cell lymph node origin was a supported hypothesis, not proven. Tumor and nontumor repertoires were significantly more similar in luminal-like than in basal-like breast cancer. Tumors had less TCR diversity than lymph nodes, more than nontumor tissue.

The rearrangement uses TRBV30 and TRBJ2-7, with D possibly being TRBD1 or TRBD2 (5 bases each). Sequenced sample: breast tumor tissue. The TCR sequence derives from a female donor with breast cancer. Some clones in this sample may be carry-over from other donors' samples. The CDR3 region is CALRGPGPPFEQYF. Here the CDR3 DNA reads TGTGCCCTTCGGGGACCGGGACCACCATTCGAGCAGTACTTC. The variable domain in full, completed from reference TRBV30 and TRBJ2-7, reads SQTIHQWPATLVQPVGSPLSLECTVEGTSNPNLYWYRQAAGRGLQLLFYSVGIGQISSEVPQNLSASRPQDRQFILSSKKLLLSDSGFYLCALRGPGPPFEQYFGPGTRLTVT.